The next 32 T cell receptor beta chains were all read from a single sample in a study of blood T cell repertoires in COVID-19. Sequenced by immunoSEQ multiplex PCR; TCRdb stores in-frame clones only, minus some. The table includes some 250,000 clones, about 90% detected once. The sample was peripheral blood. These receptors were collected from a woman in her thirties who had recovered from COVID-19.

Here the CDR3 reads CASTGESDQPQHF. CDR3 DNA: TGTGCCAGCACCGGGGAGTCCGATCAGCCCCAGCATTTT. The chain is built from TRBV2 and TRBJ1-5, with D unclear. The CDR3 contains 13 residues. V was pared by 7 bases and J by 5 bases, with 12 bases between. Germline assignment: CDR1 SNHLY and CDR2 FYNNEI.

V gene TRBV14 combines with J gene TRBJ1-1; 8 nucleotides agree with TRBD1. The V and J ends lost 3 bases and 3 bases, in that order; junction bases with no gene match: 18. Germline V gene sequence: CDR1 SGHDN, CDR2 FVKESK. The CDR3 is 19 residues long. CDR3 nucleotide sequence: TGTGCCAGCAGCCATGGTCTCGGACAGGGCCTAGATTTGGACACTGAAGCTTTCTTT. It translates to CASSHGLGQGLDLDTEAFF.

A word on this clone: Germline and junction disagree at one end, which may indicate a read error. V is TRBV2 and J is TRBJ1-1, with a weak D call TRBD1 (5 bases). This CDR3 contains 14 residues. Germline loops: CDR1 SNHLY, CDR2 FYNNEI. CDR3 in amino acids: CASSEYADGGWGGF. The CDR3 bases are TGTGCCAGCAGTGAATATGCGGACGGGGGGTGGGGAGGCTTT.

This sequence joins TRBV5-1 and TRBJ2-1; 9 bases are shared with TRBD2. The germline CDR1 and CDR2 sequences are SGHRS and YFSETQ. The CDR3 consists of 15 residues. V lost 0 bases and J lost 2; bases outside the gene matches: 0. The DNA of the CDR3 is TGCGCCAGCAGCTTGGGACTAGCGGCCTACAATGAGCAGTTCTTC. Translating it yields CASSLGLAAYNEQFF.

This CDR3 reads CASSPSAGAYGYTF. CDR3 coding DNA: TGCGCCAGCAGCCCTTCGGCCGGAGCCTATGGCTACACCTTC. The rearrangement joins TRBV5-1 to TRBJ1-2; D not resolved. CDR1 is SGHRS and CDR2 is YFSETQ in the germline V gene. The CDR3 is made up of 14 amino acids. With 4 bases removed from V and 4 bases from J, the gap between germline ends came to 14 bases.

The rearrangement joins TRBV7-3 to TRBJ2-3; 7 bases fit TRBD2. J was trimmed by 2 bases and V by 4 bases; bases with no gene match: 3. CDR3 length: 14 residues. From germline, CDR1 is SGHTA and CDR2 FQGTGA. The CDR3, as DNA: TGTGCCAGCAGCTGGGACTACTCCACAGATACGCAGTATTTT. This gives the protein CASSWDYSTDTQYF.

The rearrangement joins TRBV3-1 (or the pseudogene TRBV3-2) to TRBJ1-1; TRBD1 is a possible D gene (6 bases). This CDR3 is 14 amino acids long. V dropped 0 bases and J dropped 6 bases, with 11 bases sitting between them. Germline V gene sequence: CDR1 LGHDT, CDR2 YNNKEL (reference sequence). The CDR3 is CASSQDSGGAEAFF. DNA of the CDR3: TGTGCCAGCAGCCAAGACTCGGGGGGCGCTGAAGCTTTCTTT.

The CDR3 sequence is CSAPSYGYTF. The CDR3, as DNA: TGCAGTGCTCCCAGCTATGGCTACACCTTC. The chain employs TRBV20-1 and TRBJ1-2; D ambiguous. In germline, CDR1 is DFQATT, CDR2 SNEGSKA (reference sequence). CDR3 length: 10 residues. V lost 5 bases to trimming and J lost 4 bases, with 5 bases between them.

The chain combines TRBV20-1 with TRBJ2-7; 10 bases match TRBD1. The J segment lost 2 bases and the V segment lost 3 bases, leaving 10 bases of the junction unmatched. Germline CDR1 and CDR2: DFQATT and SNEGSKA (reference sequence). The CDR3 contains 16 residues. CDR3 bases: TGCAGTGCTAGTGCCTGGGACAGGGGCAATACCTACGAGCAGTACTTC. Residues: CSASAWDRGNTYEQYF.

V usage is TRBV5-4 and J usage is TRBJ1-2, with 7 bases that match TRBD1. V shed 5 bases and J 8 bases; nucleotides not matched to a gene: 12. The germline gives CDR1 SGHNT, CDR2 YYREEE (reference sequence). CDR3 length equals 14 residues. In nucleotides, the CDR3 is TGTGCCAGCAGGATACAGGGGTTGTTGCTCGGCTACACCTTC. Its translation: CASRIQGLLLGYTF.

CDR3 nucleotides: TGTGCCAGCAGCCAACGTTCGGCGGGGGCTGGTGGCTACACCTTC. Its translation: CASSQRSAGAGGYTF. V is TRBV27 and J is TRBJ1-2, with D possibly matching TRBD1 (6 bases). The CDR3 has 15 amino acids. Trimming cost V 6 bases and J 7 bases, with 21 bases left between them. Germline CDR1 and CDR2: MNHEY and SMNVEV (reference sequence).

The chain has TRBV10-2 and TRBJ1-4; D is unresolved. This CDR3 region has 14 residues. Trimming took off 5 bases at V and 6 bases at J, with 13 bases between the two ends. Germline CDR1 and CDR2: WSHSY and SAAADI. The CDR3 here is CASSPERPDEKLFF. The CDR3 nucleotides read TGCGCCAGCAGTCCCGAGAGGCCCGATGAAAAACTGTTTTTT.

The chain employs TRBV7-2 and TRBJ2-4; 12 nucleotides align to TRBD2. The ends lost 10 bases at V and 2 bases at J; junction bases unmatched: 15. The CDR3 extends over 18 amino acids. Looked up from germline, CDR1 is SGHTA and CDR2 is FQGNSA. The CDR3 nucleotides are TGTGCCATTCAAGAGGAGGAGACTAGCGGGGGACCCAAAAACATTCAGTACTTC. It specifies CAIQEEETSGGPKNIQYF.

The CDR3 is CASSQEGGLVYTEAFF. Written as DNA, the CDR3 is TGTGCCAGCAGCCAAGAGGGAGGCTTGGTGTACACTGAAGCTTTCTTT. J is TRBJ1-1 and V is TRBV4-2, with D uncertain. The length of the CDR3 is 16 residues. Trimming shortened V by 0 bases and J by 3 bases, and 14 bases separated the two germline ends. CDR1 is LGHNA, CDR2 YNFKEQ, per germline.

The CDR3 loop reads CASSLAVSGANVLTF. The CDR3 nucleotides are TGTGCCAGCAGCTTAGCCGTCTCTGGGGCCAACGTCCTGACTTTC. The V and J genes are TRBV11-3 and TRBJ2-6; D is undetermined. The CDR3 covers 15 residues. V lost 1 base to trimming and J lost 0 bases, with 4 bases between them. CDR1 SGHNT and CDR2 YENEEA come from the germline V gene.

V is TRBV18 and J is TRBJ2-7, with 11 bases identical to TRBD2. This CDR3 spans 17 amino acids. Germline values: CDR1 KGHSH, CDR2 LQKENI. V was pared by 0 bases and J by 0 bases, with 4 bases of the junction left unmatched. The DNA of the CDR3 is TGTGCCAGCTCACCACCCCTACTAGCGGGGGCCTCCTACGAGCAGTACTTC. Translation: CASSPPLLAGASYEQYF.

The J gene is TRBJ1-3, the V gene TRBV5-6; D is unclear. The length of the CDR3 is 15 residues. Trimming removed 6 bases from V and 1 base from J, with 14 bases in between. Germline V gene lookup returns CDR1 SGHDT and CDR2 YYEEEE. Written as DNA, the CDR3 is TGTGCCAGCAACGACCCCGGGGATTCTGGAAACACCATATATTTT. This gives the protein CASNDPGDSGNTIYF. Filled out from reference TRBV5-6 and TRBJ1-3, the complete variable domain reads DAGVTQSPTHLIKTRGQQVTLRCSPKSGHDTVSWYQQALGQGPQFIFQYYEEEERQRGNFPDRFSGHQFPNYSSELNVNALLLGDSALYLCASNDPGDSGNTIYFGEGSWLTVV.

This sequence joins TRBV2 and TRBJ2-1; possibly TRBD2 for D (5 bases). The length of the CDR3 is 15 residues. Trimming cost V 5 bases and J 0 bases, with 11 bases left between them. Germline CDR1 reads SNHLY; CDR2 reads FYNNEI. CDR3 nucleotides: TGTGCCAGCAGTTGGGAGTCGGGCTCCTACAATGAGCAGTTCTTC. This encodes CASSWESGSYNEQFF.

The V gene is TRBV27, the J gene TRBJ1-6, with D tentatively TRBD1 (6 bases). The length of the CDR3 is 16 residues. The V end was cut by 8 bases, the J end by 8 bases, with 22 bases between. Germline CDR1 reads MNHEY; CDR2 reads SMNVEV (reference sequence). The CDR3 sequence is CASGSTKTGSDSPLHF. The CDR3 region has the DNA TGTGCCAGCGGTTCAACTAAGACAGGTTCGGATTCACCCCTCCACTTT.

This chain connects TRBV9 to TRBJ2-3, with 13 bases that match TRBD2. The CDR3 has 18 amino acids. From germline, CDR1 is SGDLS and CDR2 YYNGEE. J gave up 0 bases and V 4 bases, and 8 bases lay outside the gene matches. The CDR3 nucleotides are TGTGCCAGCAGCCAGGGACTAGCGGGGCCTTATAGCACAGATACGCAGTATTTT. It specifies CASSQGLAGPYSTDTQYF.

J is TRBJ1-1 and V is TRBV6-5, with D possibly TRBD1 on 5 matching bases. Germline-derived CDR1 and CDR2 are MNHEY and SVGAGI. V was cut by 5 bases and J by 5 bases, with 18 bases left in between. The CDR3 contains 15 residues. The CDR3 reads CASSPPGGWGTEAFF. CDR3 DNA: TGTGCCAGCAGTCCCCCTGGGGGGTGGGGGACTGAAGCTTTCTTT.

The chain has TRBV30 and TRBJ2-3; 8 bases align to TRBD2. Trimming took 4 bases from V and 1 from J; bases not matched to a gene: 10. Germline CDR1 and CDR2: GTSNPN and SVGIG (reference sequence). This CDR3 comprises 16 residues. The DNA of the CDR3 is TGTGCCTGGAATCCTACCTCGGGGGGGGGCACAGATACGCAGTATTTT. Protein sequence: CAWNPTSGGGTDTQYF.

This clone was seen ten or more times. The genes are TRBV21-1 and TRBJ1-1; TRBD1, the D gene given by the table, was not confirmed from the DNA. TRBV21-1 is a pseudogene segment. The CDR3 has 15 amino acids. The CDR3 DNA reads as TGTGCCAGCAGCATTTGGACAGGGGAAGACACTGAAGCTTTCTTT. This translates into CASSIWTGEDTEAFF.

The rearrangement joins TRBV2 to TRBJ2-7; perhaps TRBD1 as D (5 bases). The V and J ends lost 4 bases and 3 bases respectively, with 7 bases between them. Germline values: CDR1 SNHLY, CDR2 FYNNEI. The CDR3 sequence is 12 residues long. CDR3 loop: CASSGDSYEQYF. The CDR3 DNA follows: TGTGCCAGCAGTGGAGACAGCTACGAGCAGTACTTC.

This sequence joins TRBV10-3 and TRBJ2-7; the D gene is possibly TRBD1 (5 bases). The germline V gene has CDR1 ENHRY and CDR2 SYGVKD. The CDR3 totals 16 residues. The V end was cut by 6 bases, the J end by 0 bases, with 18 bases between. CDR3: CAIRPDSAGSSYEQYF. The CDR3 nucleotides are TGTGCCATCAGGCCAGACAGCGCCGGTAGCTCCTACGAGCAGTACTTC.

The rearrangement links TRBV30 to TRBJ2-1, with D uncertain. The germline CDR1 and CDR2 sequences are GTSNPN and SVGIG (reference sequence). The CDR3 contains 12 residues. V shed 5 bases and J shed 7 bases, with 12 bases lying between them. The CDR3 bases are TGTGCCTGGGCTCAGATAACGAATGAGCAGTTCTTC. Its translation: CAWAQITNEQFF. The full variable domain, its missing parts supplied by reference TRBV30 and TRBJ2-1, is SQTIHQWPATLVQPVGSPLSLECTVEGTSNPNLYWYRQAAGRGLQLLFYSVGIGQISSEVPQNLSASRPQDRQFILSSKKLLLSDSGFYLCAWAQITNEQFFGPGTRLTVL.

The sample holds one count of this clone. The J gene is TRBJ1-2, the V gene TRBV18, with TRBD1 identical over 8 bases. The trim removed 1 base at V and 3 bases at J, leaving 13 bases unmatched. The CDR3 extends over 18 amino acids. Germline CDR1 and CDR2: KGHSH and LQKENI. In DNA, the CDR3 is TGTGCCAGCTCACCACGGTCAGGGGGCTTGCCCGGCGACTATGGCTACACCTTC. Protein sequence: CASSPRSGGLPGDYGYTF.

The J gene is TRBJ2-4, the V gene TRBV5-1; perhaps TRBD1 as D (5 bases). CDR1 is SGHRS and CDR2 is YFSETQ in the germline V gene. With 0 bases removed from V and 5 bases from J, the gap between germline ends came to 9 bases. There are 14 residues in the CDR3. The DNA for the CDR3 is TGCGCCAGCAGCTTGGCAGGGTCTGAAAACATTCAGTACTTC. This sequence encodes CASSLAGSENIQYF. The full variable domain, with the rest looked up from reference TRBV5-1 and TRBJ2-4, is KAGVTQTPRYLIKTRGQQVTLSCSPISGHRSVSWYQQTPGQGLQFLFEYFSETQRNKGNFPGRFSGRQFSNSRSEMNVSTLELGDSALYLCASSLAGSENIQYFGAGTRLSVL.

For this clone: Distinct nucleotide sequences in the sample also encode this CDR3. This sequence joins TRBV5-1 and TRBJ2-5; 13 bases are a match to TRBD2. Trimming took 4 bases from V and 2 from J; bases not matched to a gene: 5. The CDR3 contains 16 residues. Germline CDR1 is SGHRS and CDR2 is YFSETQ. The CDR3 DNA sequence: TGCGCCAGCAGCCTCGGACTAGCGGGGGTTCAAGAGACCCAGTACTTC. The encoded protein is CASSLGLAGVQETQYF. Together with reference TRBV5-1 and TRBJ2-5, the CDR3 gives the full variable domain: KAGVTQTPRYLIKTRGQQVTLSCSPISGHRSVSWYQQTPGQGLQFLFEYFSETQRNKGNFPGRFSGRQFSNSRSEMNVSTLELGDSALYLCASSLGLAGVQETQYFGPGTRLLVL.

This chain joins TRBV4-1 and TRBJ1-2; 10 bases fit TRBD1. The CDR3 is made up of 17 amino acids. Losses at the gene ends were 0 bases for V and 8 bases for J; bases not matched to a gene: 12. Germline-derived CDR1 and CDR2 are MGHRA and YSYEKL. DNA of the CDR3: TGCGCCAGCAGCCAAGATTTCGCTGCCGGGACAGGGGAAGGCTACACCTTC. Translating it yields CASSQDFAAGTGEGYTF.

V and J are TRBV7-8 and TRBJ2-7, with 7 nucleotides matching TRBD1. In germline, CDR1 is SGHVS, CDR2 FQNEAQ. The CDR3 loop spans 14 amino acids. The V segment lost 4 bases and the J segment 1 base; nucleotides outside the gene matches: 4. CDR3 DNA sequence: TGTGCCAGCAGCTCAGGGGACAGATCCTACGAGCAGTACTTC. This encodes CASSSGDRSYEQYF. The entire variable domain, with the rest obtained from reference TRBV7-8 and TRBJ2-7, is as follows: GAGVSQSPRYKVAKRGQDVALRCDPISGHVSLFWYQQALGQGPEFLTYFQNEAQLDKSGLPSDRFFAERPEGSVSTLKIQRTQQEDSAVYLCASSSGDRSYEQYFGPGTRLTVT.

V usage is TRBV4-3 and J usage is TRBJ2-3; 11 positions agree with TRBD2. The CDR3 spans 19 residues. After removal of 1 base from V and 2 bases from J, the junction contained 11 bases not matched to a gene. CDR1 LGHNA and CDR2 YSLEER come from the germline V gene. The CDR3 spells CASSQGAVAGGAATDTQYF. In DNA, the CDR3 is TGCGCCAGCAGCCAAGGGGCAGTAGCGGGGGGGGCCGCCACAGATACGCAGTATTTT.